These 8 T cell receptor beta chains originate from one sample sequenced in a study of cytomegalovirus exposure and HLA in healthy donors. TCRdb's table, derived via immunoSEQ multiplex PCR, lists solely in-frame clones and lacks some. The sample includes roughly 140,000 clones, 88% of them seen just once. Sequencing was carried out using PBMCs. Receptors originate from a woman in her late teens or twenties in good health and CMV-seropositive.

The CDR3, as DNA: TGTGCCAGCAGTCCACCGGACAGGTATCAGCCCCAGCATTTT. It encodes CASSPPDRYQPQHF. The genes are TRBV28 and TRBJ1-5; 7 bases are shared with TRBD1. J lost 5 bases, V lost 5 bases, and 6 bases had no gene match. Per germline, CDR1 MDHEN and CDR2 SYDVKM. CDR3 length equals 14 residues. Variable domain in full (rest from reference TRBV28 and TRBJ1-5): DVKVTQSSRYLVKRTGEKVFLECVQDMDHENMFWYRQDPGLGLRLIYFSYDVKMKEKGDIPEGYSVSREKKERFSLILESASTNQTSMYLCASSPPDRYQPQHFGDGTRLSIL.

The chain recombines TRBV5-6 with TRBJ2-7; 8 nucleotides align to TRBD1. Germline CDR1 is SGHDT and CDR2 is YYEEEE. The J segment lost 7 bases and the V segment lost 4 bases, leaving 7 bases of the junction unmatched. This CDR3 spans 13 amino acids. The DNA for the CDR3 is TGTGCCAGCAGCGCCGACAGGGGTTTGGAGCAGTACTTC. Its translation: CASSADRGLEQYF. Filled out from reference TRBV5-6 and TRBJ2-7, the complete variable domain reads DAGVTQSPTHLIKTRGQQVTLRCSPKSGHDTVSWYQQALGQGPQFIFQYYEEEERQRGNFPDRFSGHQFPNYSSELNVNALLLGDSALYLCASSADRGLEQYFGPGTRLTVT.

This chain joins TRBV30 and TRBJ2-1, with TRBD2 matching 7 bases. Germline V gene sequence: CDR1 GTSNPN, CDR2 SVGIG (reference sequence). CDR3 length equals 12 residues. The V gene end was trimmed by 1 base and the J gene end by 13 bases; junction bases not matched to a gene: 7. CDR3 amino acids: CAWSAVGGLQFF. The CDR3 DNA sequence: TGTGCCTGGAGTGCCGTCGGGGGACTACAGTTCTTC.

V gene TRBV28 combines with J gene TRBJ1-5, with 9 positions matching TRBD1. Germline CDR1 and CDR2: MDHEN and SYDVKM. V lost 4 bases, J lost 3 bases, and 7 bases stayed unmatched. The CDR3 covers 16 residues. CDR3 sequence reads: CASSSSGQGVNQPQHF. Here the CDR3 DNA reads TGTGCCAGCAGTTCATCGGGACAGGGAGTCAATCAGCCCCAGCATTTT.

This clone was found once. The V and J genes are TRBV5-6 and TRBJ2-4; 8 nucleotides agree with TRBD1. Germline V CDR1 and CDR2: SGHDT, YYEEEE. V was pared by 4 bases and J by 3 bases, with 3 bases of the junction left unmatched. CDR3 length: 14 residues. The CDR3 nucleotides are TGTGCCAGCAGCCTGGGGACAGGCAAAAACATTCAGTACTTC. Protein: CASSLGTGKNIQYF. Full variable domain (rest looked up from reference TRBV5-6 and TRBJ2-4): DAGVTQSPTHLIKTRGQQVTLRCSPKSGHDTVSWYQQALGQGPQFIFQYYEEEERQRGNFPDRFSGHQFPNYSSELNVNALLLGDSALYLCASSLGTGKNIQYFGAGTRLSVL.

DNA for the CDR3: TGTGCCAGCAGCGAAGACAGAATCAAGCAGTTCTTC. This translates into CASSEDRIKQFF. V is TRBV6-4 and J is TRBJ2-1; TRBD1 is a possible D gene (5 bases). Per the germline V gene, CDR1 is MRHNA and CDR2 is SNTAGT. Between the trimmed V and J ends, which lost 6 bases and 11 bases, there was a span of 14 bases. This CDR3 region has 12 residues.

This chain uses TRBV14 with TRBJ2-1; D remains ambiguous. Trimming left V 0 bases short and J 9 bases short, with 6 bases between. The CDR3 runs 12 residues. CDR1 and CDR2 (germline): SGHDN, FVKESK. CDR3 loop: CASSQDFREQFF. As DNA, the CDR3 is TGTGCCAGCAGCCAAGATTTCCGTGAGCAGTTCTTC.

Comments on this clone: Relative to the germline gene, one junction end is altered; a read error may explain this. The chain has TRBV7-7 and TRBJ2-5; D is possibly TRBD2 (5 bases). Germline CDR1 and CDR2: SSHAT and FNYEAQ (reference sequence). This CDR3 has 14 residues. Written as DNA, the CDR3 is TGTGCTAGCAGCCCGGTTTCCGGGGAAGAGACCCAGTACTTC. Protein sequence: CASSPVSGEETQYF.